The present T cell receptor (beta chain) was sequenced within a study of T-cell memory formation after mild COVID-19 (dated by TCRdb to 2020 to 2023). Background on the whole study: TCR sequence clusters from the two donors were found to be largely donor specific. Two young, previously healthy adult volunteers made up the cohort, one male and one female. T-cell clones expanding and contracting after mild COVID-19 in a couple of donors were tracked by longitudinal TCRalpha and TCRbeta repertoire sequencing.

This clonotype occurred many times. Its antigen is unknown. No qualities accompany the bases; no much larger clone lies one base away. Counted from cysteine to phenylalanine, this CDR3 has 13 amino acids. Left in the record is the CDR3 DNA by itself, 39 bases read in frame from the first base. Based on the germline V gene, the CDR1 and CDR2 sequences are MNHEY and SVGAGI. Between the V and J ends, shortened by 3 bases and 7 bases respectively, the junction contains 10 bases. Broader findings and caveats from the paper: Only a couple of mild cases were covered by the study, and larger cohorts that include severe cases with pre-infection samples were considered necessary. Contracting CD4+ clones were found mainly in CM and EM memory subsets, while CD8+ clones were enriched in EMRA. Whether the second-wave clones peaking on day 37 were SARS-CoV-2 specific was not confirmed. The detection of some responding clones in pre-infection memory suggests that pre-existing cross-reactive memory T cells joined the SARS-CoV-2 response. Balanced CD4/CD8 phenotypes were observed for clones contracting from day 15 to 85, whereas a bias towards CD4+ was observed for a second wave of clones expanding from day 15 to 37.

Ficoll-Paque density gradient centrifugation was used to isolate PBMCs. The listed sequencing device is Illumina NovaSeq 6000. cDNA libraries for TCRalpha and TCRbeta were prepared by 5'RACE using constant-segment primers, with sample barcodes and unique molecular identifiers added. RNA was extracted from every sample with Trizol reagent. The libraries were amplified in two PCR steps, and the second step added a second sample barcode and Illumina TruSeq adapters. The libraries were sequenced on an Illumina NovaSeq using 2 x 150 bp paired-end reads. As for the authors' bioinformatics: The reads were demultiplexed and collapsed into UMI-guided consensus sequences using migec v1.2.7. Using mixcr v2.1.11, UMI consensuses were aligned to TRA and TRB V and J templates and then assembled into clonotypes. A clonotype was counted as expanded or contracted only if both edgeR and NoisET called the change significant, with noise models trained on biological replicates. For edgeR calls, the thresholds were a false discovery rate-adjusted p below 0.01 and a log2 fold-change of 1. As an exploratory analysis of dynamics, max-normalized trajectories of the 1000 most abundant clonotypes were examined by PCA with hierarchical clustering. Each responding clone was given a CD4 or CD8 phenotype based on the CD4+ and CD8+ repertoires, which had been sequenced separately. The public reads were quality trimmed at Q25 with fastp and then assembled into clones with MiXCR by TCRdb, keeping productive beta chains. CDR3 protein duplicates are merged, each entry listing the most common genes and DNA. The V and J calls and clone size come from TCRdb's table, not from the authors' own analysis. This sample comprises 250,000 to 350,000 distinct CDR3 sequences, 15% to 20% of them detected only once. Together, the top ten hold 20% to 25% of the sample.

The V gene is TRBV6-5 and the J gene is TRBJ2-1; the D gene is not confidently resolved. Sequences were obtained from PBMCs or a T cell subset sorted from them (not recorded which). This clonotype was obtained from a man aged 18 to 29 who had mild COVID-19 (a few samples of this study predate the infection). The sample titles of this study are shuffled in the database, so cell type and time point are left out; the donor was told from shared clones. The CDR3 protein: CASSYSRGNEQFF. The nucleotides read TGTGCCAGCAGTTATTCCCGCGGAAATGAGCAGTTCTTC.